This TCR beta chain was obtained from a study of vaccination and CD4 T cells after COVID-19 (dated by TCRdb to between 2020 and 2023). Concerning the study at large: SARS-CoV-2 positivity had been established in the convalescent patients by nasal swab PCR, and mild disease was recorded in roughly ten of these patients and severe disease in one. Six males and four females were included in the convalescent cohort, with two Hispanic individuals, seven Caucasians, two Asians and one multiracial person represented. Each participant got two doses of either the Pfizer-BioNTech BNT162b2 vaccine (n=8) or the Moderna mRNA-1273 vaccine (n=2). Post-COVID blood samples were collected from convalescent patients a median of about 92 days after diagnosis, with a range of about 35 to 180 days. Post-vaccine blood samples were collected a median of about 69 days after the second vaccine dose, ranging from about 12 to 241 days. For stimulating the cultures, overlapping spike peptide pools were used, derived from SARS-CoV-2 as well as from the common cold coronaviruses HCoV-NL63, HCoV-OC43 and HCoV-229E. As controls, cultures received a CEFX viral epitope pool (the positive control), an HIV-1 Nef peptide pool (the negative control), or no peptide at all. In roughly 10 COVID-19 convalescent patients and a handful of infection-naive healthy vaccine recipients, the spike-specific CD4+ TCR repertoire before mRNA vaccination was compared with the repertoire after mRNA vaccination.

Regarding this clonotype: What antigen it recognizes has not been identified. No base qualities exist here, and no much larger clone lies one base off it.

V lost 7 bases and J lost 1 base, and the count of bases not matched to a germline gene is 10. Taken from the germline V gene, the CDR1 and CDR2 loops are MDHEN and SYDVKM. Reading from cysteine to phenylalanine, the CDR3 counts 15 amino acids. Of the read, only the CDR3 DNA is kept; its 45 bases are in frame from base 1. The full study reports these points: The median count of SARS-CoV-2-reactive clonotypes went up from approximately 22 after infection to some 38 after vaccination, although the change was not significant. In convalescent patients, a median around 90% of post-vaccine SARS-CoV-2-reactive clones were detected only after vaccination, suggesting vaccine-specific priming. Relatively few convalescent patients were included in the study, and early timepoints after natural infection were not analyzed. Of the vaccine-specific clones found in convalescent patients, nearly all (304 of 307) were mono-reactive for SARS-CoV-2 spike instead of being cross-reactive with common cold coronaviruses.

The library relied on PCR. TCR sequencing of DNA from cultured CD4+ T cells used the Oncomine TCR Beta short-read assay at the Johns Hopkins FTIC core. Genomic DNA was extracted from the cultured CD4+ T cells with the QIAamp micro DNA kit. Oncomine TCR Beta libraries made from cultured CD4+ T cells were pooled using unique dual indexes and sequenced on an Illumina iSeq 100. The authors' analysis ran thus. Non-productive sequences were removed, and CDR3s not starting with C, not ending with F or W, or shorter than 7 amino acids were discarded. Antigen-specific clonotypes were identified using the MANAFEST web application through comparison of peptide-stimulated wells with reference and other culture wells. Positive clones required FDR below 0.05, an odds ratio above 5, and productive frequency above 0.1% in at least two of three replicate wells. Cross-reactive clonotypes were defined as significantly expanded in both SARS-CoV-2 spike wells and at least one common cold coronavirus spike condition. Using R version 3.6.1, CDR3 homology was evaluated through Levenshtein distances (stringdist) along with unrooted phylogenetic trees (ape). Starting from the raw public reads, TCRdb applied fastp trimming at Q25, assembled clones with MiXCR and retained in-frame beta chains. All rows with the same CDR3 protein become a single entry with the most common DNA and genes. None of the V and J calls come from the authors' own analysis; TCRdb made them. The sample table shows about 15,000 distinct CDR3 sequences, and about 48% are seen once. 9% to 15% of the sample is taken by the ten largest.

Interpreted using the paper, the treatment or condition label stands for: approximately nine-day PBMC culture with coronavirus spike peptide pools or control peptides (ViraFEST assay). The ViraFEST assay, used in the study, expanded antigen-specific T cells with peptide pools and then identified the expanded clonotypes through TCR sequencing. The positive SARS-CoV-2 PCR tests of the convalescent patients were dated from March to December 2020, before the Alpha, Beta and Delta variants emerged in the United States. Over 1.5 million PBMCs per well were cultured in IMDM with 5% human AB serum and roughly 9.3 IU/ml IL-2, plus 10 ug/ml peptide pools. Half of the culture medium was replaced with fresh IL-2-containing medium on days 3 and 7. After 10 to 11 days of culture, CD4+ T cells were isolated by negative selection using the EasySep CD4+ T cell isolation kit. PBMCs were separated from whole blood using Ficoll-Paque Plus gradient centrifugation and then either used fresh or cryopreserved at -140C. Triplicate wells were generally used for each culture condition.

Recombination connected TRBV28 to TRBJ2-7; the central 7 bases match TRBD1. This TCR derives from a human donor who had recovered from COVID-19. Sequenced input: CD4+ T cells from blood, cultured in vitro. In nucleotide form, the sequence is TGTGCCAGCACCGATGCCGGGACAGCTTCCTACGAGCAGTACTTC. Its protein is CASTDAGTASYEQYF.